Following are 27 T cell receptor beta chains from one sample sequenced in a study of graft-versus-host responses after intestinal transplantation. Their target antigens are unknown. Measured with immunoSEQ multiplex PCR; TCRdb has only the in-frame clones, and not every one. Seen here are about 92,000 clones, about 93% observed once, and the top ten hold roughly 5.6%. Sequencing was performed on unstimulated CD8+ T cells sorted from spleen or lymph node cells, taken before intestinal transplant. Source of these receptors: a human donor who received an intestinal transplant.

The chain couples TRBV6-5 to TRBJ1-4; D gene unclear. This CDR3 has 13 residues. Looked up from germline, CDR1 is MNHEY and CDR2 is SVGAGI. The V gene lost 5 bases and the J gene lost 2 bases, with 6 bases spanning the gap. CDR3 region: CASSQDTNEKLFF. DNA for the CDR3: TGTGCCAGCAGTCAGGACACTAATGAAAAACTGTTTTTT.

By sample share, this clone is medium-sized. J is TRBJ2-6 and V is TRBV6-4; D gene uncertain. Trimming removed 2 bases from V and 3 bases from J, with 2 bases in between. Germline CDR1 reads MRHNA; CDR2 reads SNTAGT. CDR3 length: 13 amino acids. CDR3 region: CASSDSGANVLTF. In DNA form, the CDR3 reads TGTGCCAGCAGTGACAGTGGGGCCAACGTCCTGACTTTC.

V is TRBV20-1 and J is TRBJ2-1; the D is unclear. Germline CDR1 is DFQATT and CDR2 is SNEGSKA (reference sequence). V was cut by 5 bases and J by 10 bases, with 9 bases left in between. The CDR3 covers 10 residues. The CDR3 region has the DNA TGCAGTGCTCGCCTAGTCGAGCAGTTCTTC. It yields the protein CSARLVEQFF.

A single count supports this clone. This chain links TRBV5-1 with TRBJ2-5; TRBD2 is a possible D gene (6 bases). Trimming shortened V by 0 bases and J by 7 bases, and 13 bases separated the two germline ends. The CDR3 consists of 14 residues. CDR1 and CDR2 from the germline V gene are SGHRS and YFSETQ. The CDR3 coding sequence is TGCGCCAGCAGCTTGGCCTGGGTGGAGGGGACCCAGTACTTC. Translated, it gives CASSLAWVEGTQYF.

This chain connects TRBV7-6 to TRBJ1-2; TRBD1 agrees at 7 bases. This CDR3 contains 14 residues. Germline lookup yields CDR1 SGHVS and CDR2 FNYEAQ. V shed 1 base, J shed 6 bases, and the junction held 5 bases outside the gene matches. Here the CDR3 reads CASSLGGTANGYTF. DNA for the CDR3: TGTGCCAGCAGCTTAGGGGGGACAGCCAATGGCTACACCTTC.

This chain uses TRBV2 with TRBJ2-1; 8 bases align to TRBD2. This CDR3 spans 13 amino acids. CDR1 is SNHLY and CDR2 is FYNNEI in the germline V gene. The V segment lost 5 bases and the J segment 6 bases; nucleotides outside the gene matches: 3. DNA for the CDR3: TGTGCCAGCAGTCATGGGACTAGCAATGAGCAGTTCTTC. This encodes CASSHGTSNEQFF.

The CDR3, as DNA: TGTGCCAGCAGCTTAGGCCTGGTTACTAGCACAGATACGCAGTATTTT. Translated, it gives CASSLGLVTSTDTQYF. The rearrangement uses TRBV13 and TRBJ2-3; D unclear. The CDR3 is 16 amino acids. The ends were cut back, 0 bases at V and 0 bases at J, with 10 bases in the middle. Germline V lookup: CDR1 PRHDT, CDR2 FYEKMQ (reference sequence).

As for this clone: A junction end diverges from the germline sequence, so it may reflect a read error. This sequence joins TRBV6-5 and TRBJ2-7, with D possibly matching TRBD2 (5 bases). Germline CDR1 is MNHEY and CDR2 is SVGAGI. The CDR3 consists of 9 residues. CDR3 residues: CATSGIRPF. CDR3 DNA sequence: TGTGCCACCTCCGGGATTCGCCCCTTC.

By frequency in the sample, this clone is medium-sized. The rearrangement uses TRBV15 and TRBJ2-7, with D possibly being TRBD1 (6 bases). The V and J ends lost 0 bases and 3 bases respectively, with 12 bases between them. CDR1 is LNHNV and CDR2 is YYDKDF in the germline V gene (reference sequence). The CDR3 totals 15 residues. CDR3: CATSRDREGGYEQYF. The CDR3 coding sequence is TGTGCCACCAGCAGAGATCGTGAAGGGGGCTACGAGCAGTACTTC.

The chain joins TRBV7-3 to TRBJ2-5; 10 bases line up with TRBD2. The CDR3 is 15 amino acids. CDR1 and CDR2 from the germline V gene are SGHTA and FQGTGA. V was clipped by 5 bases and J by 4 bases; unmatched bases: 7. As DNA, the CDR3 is TGTGCCAGCAGCGACAGCGGGGGGGCCCGAGAGACCCAGTACTTC. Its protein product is CASSDSGGARETQYF.

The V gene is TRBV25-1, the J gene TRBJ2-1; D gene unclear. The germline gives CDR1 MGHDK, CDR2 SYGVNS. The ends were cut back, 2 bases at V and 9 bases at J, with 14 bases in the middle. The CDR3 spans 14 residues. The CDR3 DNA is TGTGCCAGCAGTGAAGCTTGGGTTCTGACTGAGCAGTTCTTC. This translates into CASSEAWVLTEQFF.

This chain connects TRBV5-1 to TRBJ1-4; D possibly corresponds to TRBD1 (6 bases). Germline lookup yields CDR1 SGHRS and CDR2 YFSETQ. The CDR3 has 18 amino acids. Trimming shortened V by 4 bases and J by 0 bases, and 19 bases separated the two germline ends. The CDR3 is CASSPLEGHFTTNEKLFF. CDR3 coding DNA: TGCGCCAGCAGCCCTCTGGAGGGACACTTCACAACTAATGAAAAACTGTTTTTT.

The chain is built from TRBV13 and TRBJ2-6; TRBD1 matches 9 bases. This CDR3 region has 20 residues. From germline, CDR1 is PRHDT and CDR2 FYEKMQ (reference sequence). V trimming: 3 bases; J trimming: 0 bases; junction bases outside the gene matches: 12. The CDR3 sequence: CASSFIHRGPPSSGANVLTF. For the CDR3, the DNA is TGTGCCAGCAGCTTCATCCACAGGGGGCCGCCCTCCTCTGGGGCCAACGTCCTGACTTTC.

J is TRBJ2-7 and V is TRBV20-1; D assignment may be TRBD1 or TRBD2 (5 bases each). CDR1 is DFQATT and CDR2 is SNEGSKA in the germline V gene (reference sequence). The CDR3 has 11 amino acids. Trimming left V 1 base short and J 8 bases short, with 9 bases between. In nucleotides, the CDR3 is TGCAGTGCTAGAGGGTGGGGGAAGCAGTACTTC. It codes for CSARGWGKQYF.

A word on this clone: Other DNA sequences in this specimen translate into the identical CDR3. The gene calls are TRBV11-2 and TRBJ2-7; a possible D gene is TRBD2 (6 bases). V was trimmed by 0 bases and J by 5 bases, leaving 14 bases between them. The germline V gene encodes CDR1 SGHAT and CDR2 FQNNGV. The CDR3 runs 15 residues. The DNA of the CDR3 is TGTGCCAGCAGCTTAGATCCCGCTAGCGACGACGAGCAGTACTTC. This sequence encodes CASSLDPASDDEQYF.

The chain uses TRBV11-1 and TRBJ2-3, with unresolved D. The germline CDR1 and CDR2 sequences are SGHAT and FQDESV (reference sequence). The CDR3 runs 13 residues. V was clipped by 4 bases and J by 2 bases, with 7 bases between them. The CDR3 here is CASSYESTDTQYF. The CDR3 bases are TGTGCCAGCAGCTACGAGTCCACAGATACGCAGTATTTT.

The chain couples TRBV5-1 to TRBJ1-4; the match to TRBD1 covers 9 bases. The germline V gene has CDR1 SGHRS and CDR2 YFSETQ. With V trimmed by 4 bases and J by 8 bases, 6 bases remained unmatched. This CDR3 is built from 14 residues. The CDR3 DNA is TGCGCCAGCAGCAAACAGGGGGCGAGCGAAAAACTGTTTTTT. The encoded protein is CASSKQGASEKLFF.

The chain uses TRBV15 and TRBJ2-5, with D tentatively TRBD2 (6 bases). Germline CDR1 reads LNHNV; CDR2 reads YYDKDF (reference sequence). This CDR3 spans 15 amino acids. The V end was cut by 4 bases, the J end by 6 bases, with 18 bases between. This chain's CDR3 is CATSKSSAEGKTQYF. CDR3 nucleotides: TGTGCCACCAGCAAGTCTAGCGCTGAAGGAAAGACCCAGTACTTC.

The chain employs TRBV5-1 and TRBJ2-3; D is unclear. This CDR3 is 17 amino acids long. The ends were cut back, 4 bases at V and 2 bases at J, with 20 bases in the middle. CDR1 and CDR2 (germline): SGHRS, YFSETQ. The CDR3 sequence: CASSSPWRKRDTDTQYF. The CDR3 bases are TGCGCCAGCAGCAGCCCGTGGCGCAAGAGAGACACAGATACGCAGTATTTT.

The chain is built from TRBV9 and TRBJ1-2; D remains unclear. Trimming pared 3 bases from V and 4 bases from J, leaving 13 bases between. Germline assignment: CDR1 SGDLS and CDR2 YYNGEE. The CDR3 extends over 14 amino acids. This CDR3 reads CASSDTSGTYGYTF. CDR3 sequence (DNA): TGTGCCAGCAGCGACACCTCAGGTACCTATGGCTACACCTTC.

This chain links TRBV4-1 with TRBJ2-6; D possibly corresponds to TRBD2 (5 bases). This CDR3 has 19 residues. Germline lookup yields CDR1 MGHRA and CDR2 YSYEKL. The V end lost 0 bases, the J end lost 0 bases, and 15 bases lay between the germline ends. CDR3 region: CASSQEYWRRRSGANVLTF. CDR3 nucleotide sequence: TGCGCCAGCAGCCAAGAATACTGGCGGAGGCGCTCTGGGGCCAACGTCCTGACTTTC.

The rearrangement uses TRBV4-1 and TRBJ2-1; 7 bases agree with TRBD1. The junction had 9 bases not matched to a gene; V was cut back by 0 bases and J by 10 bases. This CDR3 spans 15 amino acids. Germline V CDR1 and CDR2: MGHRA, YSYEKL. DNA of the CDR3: TGCGCCAGCAGCCAAGATTGGACAGGAGATCGGGAGCAGTTCTTC. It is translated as CASSQDWTGDREQFF.

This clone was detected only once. CDR3 DNA: TGTGCCAGCAGCCGTGTGGGACACCTATCCTACGAGCAGTACTTC. Its translation: CASSRVGHLSYEQYF. The chain links TRBV5-6 to TRBJ2-7, with a weak D call TRBD1 (6 bases). The V end lost 4 bases, the J end lost 1 base, and 15 bases lay between the germline ends. Germline V lookup: CDR1 SGHDT, CDR2 YYEEEE. The CDR3 runs 15 residues.

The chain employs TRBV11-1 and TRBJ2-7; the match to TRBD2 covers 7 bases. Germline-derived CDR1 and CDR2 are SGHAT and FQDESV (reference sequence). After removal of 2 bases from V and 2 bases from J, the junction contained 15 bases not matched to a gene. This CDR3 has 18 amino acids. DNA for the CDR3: TGTGCCAGCAGCTTAAGCCCGACCGGGGAGGGATCGGCCTACGAGCAGTACTTC. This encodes CASSLSPTGEGSAYEQYF. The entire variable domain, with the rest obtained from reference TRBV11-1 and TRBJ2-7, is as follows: EAEVAQSPRYKITEKSQAVAFWCDPISGHATLYWYRQILGQGPELLVQFQDESVVDDSQLPKDRFSAERLKGVDSTLKIQPAELGDSAMYLCASSLSPTGEGSAYEQYFGPGTRLTVT.

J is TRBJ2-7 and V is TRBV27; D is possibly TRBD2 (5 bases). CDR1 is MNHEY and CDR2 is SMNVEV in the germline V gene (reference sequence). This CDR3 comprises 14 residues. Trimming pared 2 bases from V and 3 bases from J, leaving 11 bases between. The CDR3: CASSLNDAGYEQYF. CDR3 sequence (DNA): TGTGCCAGCAGTTTAAACGATGCGGGCTACGAGCAGTACTTC.

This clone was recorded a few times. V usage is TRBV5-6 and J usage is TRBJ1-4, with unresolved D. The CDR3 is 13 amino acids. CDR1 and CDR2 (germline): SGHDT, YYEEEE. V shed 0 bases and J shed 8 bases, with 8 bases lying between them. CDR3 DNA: TGTGCCAGCAGCTTGGGCAGCCCCGAAAAACTGTTTTTT. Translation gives CASSLGSPEKLFF.

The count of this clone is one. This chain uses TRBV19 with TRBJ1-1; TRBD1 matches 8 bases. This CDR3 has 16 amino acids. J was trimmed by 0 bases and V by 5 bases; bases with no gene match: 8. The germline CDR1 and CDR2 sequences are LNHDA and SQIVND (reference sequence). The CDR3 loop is CASSYAQGAMNTEAFF. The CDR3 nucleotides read TGTGCCAGTAGTTACGCCCAGGGGGCCATGAACACTGAAGCTTTCTTT.